The entry below gives a single T cell receptor (beta chain) sequence along with its context. These data are taken from a study of fetal regulatory T cell absence and autoimmunity. V shed 4 bases, J shed 6 bases, and the junction held 1 base outside the gene matches. The CDR3 is 13 amino acids. Per the germline V gene, CDR1 is LNHDA and CDR2 is SQIVND (reference sequence). Sequencing was performed with immunoSEQ multiplex PCR; in TCRdb, only in-frame clones are kept and a portion is missing. Of 85,000 to 100,000 clones listed, 72% are singletons. The sample taken for sequencing was pancreas tissue. The sequence derives from a male donor with IPEX syndrome. J is TRBJ2-1 and V is TRBV19, with TRBD2 matching 9 bases. CDR3 nucleotide sequence: TGTGCCAGTAGTAAGGGACTAGCCAATGAGCAGTTCTTC. Residues: CASSKGLANEQFF.